Described below is a single TCR beta chain sequence and its context. The antigen is undetermined. CDR3 size: 14 residues. V trimming: 5 bases; J trimming: 1 base; junction bases outside the gene matches: 4. The V gene's germline CDR1 is LNHDA and CDR2 SQIVND (reference sequence). Extracted RNA was reverse transcribed into cDNA, the sequencing template. The data were produced by immunoSEQ multiplex PCR, yet TCRdb's version contains in-frame clones alone and is incomplete. The sample holds some 150,000 clones, around 60% seen once. This sample was included in a study of CD8+ T cells in alopecia areata. Across the whole study: Oral tofacitinib, 5 to 10 mg twice daily, was given in an open-label trial. A 6-month period off drug followed tofacitinib, which lasted 6 to 18 months.

Researchers took lesional scalp punch biopsies and peripheral blood from people who were alopecia areata patients. Notes on the study in general: Higher clonality than in normal scalp was seen in lesional scalp, especially alopecia totalis/universalis.

This clonotype originated in a human donor with alopecia areata. The chain carries TRBV19 and TRBJ2-5; 7 positions match TRBD1. Here the sequenced sample was CD4+ T cells sorted from blood, taken at week 0. The CDR3 DNA sequence: TGTGCCAGTAGTCCTCGGGACAGCCAAGAGACCCAGTACTTC. It is translated as CASSPRDSQETQYF.